This T cell receptor beta chain originates from a study of blood T cell repertoires in COVID-19. Study-wide context: Both acute and convalescent COVID-19 samples were obtained from the United States, Italy and Spain. Sample material is recorded as cDNA or gDNA derived from T cells, B-cell-depleted T cells, or PBMCs.

The germline gives CDR1 KGHSH, CDR2 LQKENI. Trimming took 0 bases from V and 5 from J; bases not matched to a gene: 2. This CDR3 region has 16 residues. Assay: immunoSEQ multiplex PCR; the TCRdb copy retains only in-frame clones and omits some. There are 13,000 or so clones in the sample; roughly 85% occur only once, and over 15% lies in the top ten. The chain combines TRBV18 with TRBJ2-1, with TRBD2 matching over 12 bases. Sequenced input: peripheral blood. This TCR was sampled from a man aged 40-50 years with active or convalescent COVID-19. CDR3 nucleotides: TGTGCCAGCTCACCACCCCTAGCGGGGGGGCACAATGAGCAGTTCTTC. Its translation: CASSPPLAGGHNEQFF.